Below are 18 T cell receptor beta chains sequenced from a single sample in a study of T cell clonality in common variable immunodeficiency (dated by TCRdb to 2013 to 2016). Library method: the immunoSEQ multiplex PCR assay. Sourced from immuneACCESS, this table was stored by TCRdb with only in-frame sequences that have V and J called. A share of the clones is absent; for the studies checked, an unresolved V gene accounts for under half, and the remainder has no known explanation. The table gives approximately 81,000 clones for this sample, with none occurring only once. The top ten clones comprise 0.65% to 0.8% of the sample. Sequences were obtained from peripheral blood mononuclear cells. Receptors were obtained from a person between 18 and 69 years old in good health.

The table lists this clone with many counts. The read halts 3 residues ahead of the CDR3 end, with the missing end drawn from the germline J gene. The V and J genes are TRBV6-1 and TRBJ2-4, with D perhaps matching TRBD2 (5 bases). The CDR3 loop spans 14 amino acids. CDR1 and CDR2 (germline): MNHNS, SASEGT. V lost 2 bases, J lost 9 bases, and 14 bases lay in between. The CDR3 is CASSESPGVSIQYF. The covered CDR3 bases are TGTGCCAGCAGTGAAAGTCCCGGGGTGAGCATT.

Many counts were recorded for this clone. CDR3 DNA, as far as it was read: TGCAGTGCTAGAGGGCTAGCGGGACTTAACACCGGGGAG. This sequence encodes CSARGLAGLNTGE. The full CDR3 sequence reads CSARGLAGLNTGELFF. The rearrangement links TRBV20-1 to TRBJ2-2; 9 bases are a match to TRBD2. The missing CDR3 end, 3 residues past where the read stops, is filled in from the germline J gene. CDR3 length equals 16 residues. The junction had 5 bases not matched to a gene; V was cut back by 1 base and J by 2 bases. Germline CDR1 is DFQATT and CDR2 is SNEGSKA (reference sequence).

This clone was recorded at least ten times. The sequenced fragment ends 3 residues before the CDR3 boundary, so the rest is inferred from the germline J gene. The chain has TRBV18 and TRBJ2-3; D remains ambiguous. Germline CDR1 KGHSH, CDR2 LQKENI. CDR3 length: 13 amino acids. V lost 1 base to trimming and J lost 5 bases, with 7 bases between them. The CDR3 loop is CASSPRAIDTQYF. CDR3 bases read: TGTGCCAGCTCACCACGCGCCATAGATACG.

This clone was picked up many times. The read ends 3 residues shy of where the CDR3 ends; the end is completed using the germline J gene. The J gene is TRBJ2-3, the V gene TRBV28; D might be TRBD1 (5 bases). V shed 5 bases and J shed 0 bases, with 15 bases lying between them. The V gene's germline CDR1 is MDHEN and CDR2 SYDVKM. This CDR3 has 16 amino acids. The DNA read from the CDR3 is TGTGCCAGCAGTCCACGACAGATTCCTAGCACAGATACG. Translating it yields CASSPRQIPSTDT. The entire CDR3 protein reads CASSPRQIPSTDTQYF.

This clone was recorded at least ten times. The observed sequence ends 3 residues before the CDR3 terminus, with the missing tail filled in from the germline J gene. This chain joins TRBV20-1 and TRBJ2-5; D remains unclear. Germline V gene data show CDR1 as DFQATT and CDR2 as SNEGSKA (reference sequence). The CDR3 is made up of 13 amino acids. Incomplete CDR3 DNA: TGCAGCCCTTTGAGCACAGTACAAGAGACC. This codes for CSPLSTVQET. The whole CDR3 reads CSPLSTVQETQYF.

There are many counts of this clone. The read ends 3 residues before the CDR3 terminus; that terminus is restored from the germline J gene. The chain is built from TRBV20-1 and TRBJ1-5; 11 nucleotides agree with TRBD1. This CDR3 spans 15 amino acids. CDR1 and CDR2 from the germline V gene are DFQATT and SNEGSKA (reference sequence). Trimming removed 5 bases from V and 5 bases from J; junction bases left unmatched: 8. CDR3 sequence: CSAPTAGQGDQPQHF. The part of the CDR3 DNA that was read is TGCAGTGCTCCTACGGCGGGACAGGGGGATCAGCCC.

This clone has a count of ten or more. The CDR3 goes on 3 residues after the read ends, and that part is filled in from the germline J gene. This chain links TRBV7-2 with TRBJ2-7; 8 bases agree with TRBD1. This CDR3 contains 15 residues. The ends lost 5 bases at V and 2 bases at J; junction bases unmatched: 8. Germline V lookup: CDR1 SGHTA, CDR2 FQGNSA. CDR3 in amino acids: CASSLGTGGPYEQYF. The DNA read from the CDR3 is TGTGCCAGCAGCCTCGGGACAGGCGGACCCTACGAG.

This clone was seen at least ten times. The sequenced fragment ends 3 residues before the CDR3 boundary, so the rest is inferred from the germline J gene. The chain couples TRBV19 to TRBJ2-1; the D gene is possibly TRBD1 (5 bases). The CDR3 totals 11 residues. The V end was cut by 9 bases, the J end by 4 bases, with 7 bases between. The V gene's germline CDR1 is LNHDA and CDR2 SQIVND (reference sequence). This CDR3 reads CASRVYNEQFF. CDR3 DNA, as far as it was read: TGTGCCAGCAGGGTTTACAATGAG.

In its sample, this clone was seen many times. The sequence runs out 3 residues before the end of the CDR3; the remainder is reconstructed from the germline J gene. The rearrangement links TRBV6-4 to TRBJ2-1; 11 nucleotides match TRBD2. J gave up 6 bases and V 3 bases, and 4 bases lay outside the gene matches. In germline, CDR1 is MRHNA, CDR2 SNTAGT. The CDR3 is made up of 15 amino acids. The chain's CDR3 is CASSEPGLAANEQFF. CDR3 bases read: TGTGCCAGCAGTGAGCCGGGACTAGCGGCCAATGAG.

This clone was detected ten times or more. Partial CDR3 DNA: TGTGCCAGCAGCTTAGCACTAGCGGGTGCAGATACG. Translated, it gives CASSLALAGADT. From start to end, the CDR3 is CASSLALAGADTQYF. The chain is built from TRBV7-2 and TRBJ2-3; 9 bases fit TRBD2. From the germline J gene comes the end of the CDR3, since the read stops 3 residues before it. V dropped 0 bases and J dropped 4; count of bases not matched to a gene: 2. The CDR3 loop spans 15 amino acids. Germline loops: CDR1 SGHTA, CDR2 FQGNSA. The variable domain in full, with the rest retrieved from reference TRBV7-2 and TRBJ2-3, is GAGVSQSPSNKVTEKGKDVELRCDPISGHTALYWYRQSLGQGLEFLIYFQGNSAPDKSGLPSDRFSAERTGGSVSTLTIQRTQQEDSAVYLCASSLALAGADTQYFGPGTRLTVL.

This clone was detected ten times or more. The DNA ends 3 residues before the CDR3 does, and the rest of the CDR3 is filled in from the germline J gene. Different DNA sequences within this sample yield the same CDR3. The rearrangement uses TRBV2 and TRBJ2-5, with 7 bases identical to TRBD2. Germline assignment: CDR1 SNHLY and CDR2 FYNNEI. Trimming removed 6 bases from V and 2 bases from J; junction bases left unmatched: 6. The CDR3 totals 14 residues. The sequenced part of the CDR3 DNA is TGTGCCAGCAGCCTAGCGGAAGATCAAGAGACC. The encoded protein is CASSLAEDQET. The whole CDR3 region reads CASSLAEDQETQYF.

This clone showed up many times. The CDR3 end lies 3 residues beyond the end of the read and is filled in from the germline J gene. The chain couples TRBV30 to TRBJ2-3; weak D call: TRBD2 (6 bases). CDR3 length equals 12 residues. CDR1 GTSNPN and CDR2 SVGIG come from the germline V gene (reference sequence). Trimming left V 5 bases short and J 0 bases short, with 6 bases between. The CDR3 sequence is CAWGTSTDTQYF. CDR3 DNA, as far as it was read: TGTGCCTGGGGGACTAGCACAGATACG.

This clone was detected many times. The CDR3 end lies 3 residues beyond the end of the read and is filled in from the germline J gene. The chain combines TRBV20-1 with TRBJ2-2, with 7 bases that match TRBD1. The CDR3 consists of 15 residues. From germline, CDR1 is DFQATT and CDR2 SNEGSKA (reference sequence). V lost 6 bases to trimming and J lost 3 bases; unmatched junction nucleotides: 10. The CDR3 bases that were read are TGCAGTGCACGTGGACAGGAAGTAGACACCGGGGAG. Translated: CSARGQEVDTGE. The entire CDR3 protein reads CSARGQEVDTGELFF.

With respect to this clone: Coverage ceases 3 residues before the CDR3 finishes, and the germline J gene fills in the end. This rearrangement joins TRBV27 to TRBJ2-5; 7 nucleotides match TRBD1. The J segment lost 4 bases and the V segment lost 5 bases, leaving 7 bases of the junction unmatched. Germline CDR1 and CDR2: MNHEY and SMNVEV (reference sequence). The CDR3 covers 14 residues. Partial CDR3 DNA: TGTGCCAGCAGTCAGACACAGGGGACAGAGACC. Translation: CASSQTQGTET. In full, the CDR3 reads CASSQTQGTETQYF.

This clone was seen ten or more times. The read finishes 3 residues shy of the CDR3 end, and the germline J gene is used to complete it. V and J are TRBV5-1 and TRBJ1-2; D gene unclear. V lost 4 bases and J lost 4, with 14 bases in between. The V gene's germline CDR1 is SGHRS and CDR2 YFSETQ. This CDR3 comprises 14 residues. The CDR3 sequence: CASSGSAALYGYTF. CDR3 bases read: TGCGCCAGCAGCGGGTCGGCGGCGCTCTATGGC.

This clone was recorded at least ten times. Coverage ceases 3 residues before the CDR3 finishes, and the germline J gene fills in the end. The V and J genes are TRBV5-1 and TRBJ2-3, with 10 bases lining up with TRBD2. Germline-derived CDR1 and CDR2 are SGHRS and YFSETQ. Trimming removed 2 bases from V and 3 bases from J; junction bases left unmatched: 3. The CDR3 loop spans 15 amino acids. The CDR3 here is CASSFRSGRTDTQYF. Incomplete CDR3 DNA: TGCGCCAGCAGCTTTCGTAGCGGGAGGACAGATACG.

This clone has a count of ten or more. The read ends 3 residues shy of where the CDR3 ends; the end is completed using the germline J gene. The V call is TRBV19, the J call TRBJ2-5, with 7 bases lining up with TRBD2. The length of the CDR3 is 21 residues. CDR1 LNHDA and CDR2 SQIVND come from the germline V gene (reference sequence). V gave up 3 bases and J gave up 2 bases; unmatched junction bases: 24. The CDR3: CASSISGGSAGVFLWQETQYF. The sequenced CDR3 bases are TGTGCCAGTAGTATTTCAGGAGGTTCGGCGGGAGTATTCTTGTGGCAAGAGACC.

This clone appeared many times. The sequenced fragment ends 3 residues before the CDR3 boundary, so the rest is inferred from the germline J gene. The chain employs TRBV28 and TRBJ2-7; tentatively, D is TRBD2 (6 bases). Germline CDR1 reads MDHEN; CDR2 reads SYDVKM. V was pared by 5 bases and J by 5 bases, with 13 bases between. This CDR3 is 13 amino acids long. This CDR3 is CASSRGWGDEQYF. CDR3 DNA (partial): TGTGCCAGCAGTCGCGGGTGGGGGGACGAG.